The text below deals with one TCR beta chain. This CDR3 spans 11 amino acids. Trimming pared 6 bases from V and 5 bases from J, leaving 11 bases between. Germline CDR1 and CDR2: SQVTM and ANQGSEA. Sequenced by immunoSEQ multiplex PCR; TCRdb stores in-frame clones only, minus some. The table shows about 140,000 clones, with roughly 84% occurring only once. This sample stems from a study of blood T cell repertoires in COVID-19. Background on the study: Samples taken during acute and convalescent COVID-19 were collected in the United States, Italy and Spain. PBMCs, B-cell-depleted T cells, or T cells provided the cDNA or gDNA that made up the material.

Sequences were obtained from peripheral blood. The TCR was taken from a woman aged 55-70 years with acute or convalescent COVID-19. This rearrangement joins TRBV29-1 to TRBJ2-7; a weak D match, TRBD1 (5 bases). Written as DNA, the CDR3 is TGCAGCGTCCAGGGTCCGGACGAGCAGTACTTC. It specifies CSVQGPDEQYF.